This T cell receptor beta chain was sequenced for a study of T cells after posttransplantation cyclophosphamide. With regard to this clone: The antigen is unknown.

General study results and limits: TRB overlap between skin or GI tissue T cells and blood was limited. After PTCy, TRB diversity resembled that of CNI/methotrexate controls. Later post-transplant blood repertoires were often dominated by donor CD8+ memory clones.

The CDR3 is 16 residues long. Trimming shortened V by 6 bases and J by 4 bases, and 19 bases separated the two germline ends. Per germline, CDR1 SNHLY and CDR2 FYNNEI. Assay: immunoSEQ multiplex PCR; the TCRdb copy retains only in-frame clones and omits some. This sample has more than 20,000 clones, with about 76% found just once. V and J are TRBV2 and TRBJ2-1; D is unclear. Material: memory CD4+ T cells sorted from PBMCs. This sequence was found in a woman aged 60-75 years in good health, CMV-negative, and a related stem cell transplant donor. CDR3 sequence (DNA): TGTGCCAGCAGCGCGGCCACCGTTACTAAGTACAATGAGCAGTTCTTC. Encoded protein: CASSAATVTKYNEQFF.